These 26 T cell receptor beta chains came from one sample sequenced in a study of cytomegalovirus exposure and HLA in healthy donors. PCR primers comprised 60 Vbeta and 13 Jbeta primers. Profiled with immunoSEQ multiplex PCR; TCRdb holds only in-frame clones, not every one. The sample consists of under 150,000 clones, around 79% of them appearing once. Input material: PBMCs. These receptors were taken from a male donor in good health and CMV-seronegative.

The chain combines TRBV11-2 with TRBJ2-7, with D possibly matching TRBD2 (7 bases). The CDR3 runs 19 residues. V shed 1 base and J shed 4 bases, with 26 bases lying between them. Germline V gene lookup returns CDR1 SGHAT and CDR2 FQNNGV. The CDR3 nucleotides are TGTGCCAGCAGCTTAGGGAGGGGGGGACCACCTCTACTAAGTTACGAGCAGTACTTC. This codes for CASSLGRGGPPLLSYEQYF. The whole variable domain, filled in from reference TRBV11-2 and TRBJ2-7, reads EAGVAQSPRYKIIEKRQSVAFWCNPISGHATLYWYQQILGQGPKLLIQFQNNGVVDDSQLPKDRFSAERLKGVDSTLKIQPAKLEDSAVYLCASSLGRGGPPLLSYEQYFGPGTRLTVT.

Details on this clone: A read error may produce the germline difference seen at one junction end. V gene TRBV7-8 combines with J gene TRBJ2-1; the match to TRBD2 covers 7 bases. CDR3 size: 17 residues. Germline CDR1 and CDR2: SGHVS and FQNEAQ. The CDR3 here is CSSSLWAGALSYNEQFF. The CDR3 nucleotides read TGTTCCAGCAGCTTATGGGCGGGAGCCCTCTCCTACAATGAGCAGTTCTTC.

The chain employs TRBV14 and TRBJ1-2, with 8 bases that match TRBD1. Losses at the gene ends were 4 bases for V and 3 bases for J; bases not matched to a gene: 4. This CDR3 has 14 residues. Germline V gene sequence: CDR1 SGHDN, CDR2 FVKESK. The CDR3 reads CASSLSGQDYGYTF. The CDR3 DNA is TGTGCCAGCAGCCTATCGGGACAGGACTATGGCTACACCTTC.

The rearrangement links TRBV9 to TRBJ1-1, with TRBD1 as a possible D gene (6 bases). The germline V and J ends were trimmed by 3 bases and 0 bases, with 9 bases remaining between them. CDR1 is SGDLS and CDR2 is YYNGEE in the germline V gene. The CDR3 consists of 14 residues. CDR3 protein: CASSEQGLNTEAFF. The DNA of the CDR3 is TGTGCCAGCAGCGAACAGGGATTGAACACTGAAGCTTTCTTT.

This clone was seen a handful of times. The genes are TRBV5-1 and TRBJ2-5; 14 nucleotides agree with TRBD2. The J segment lost 5 bases and the V segment lost 0 bases, leaving 6 bases of the junction unmatched. The CDR3 runs to 17 residues. Germline V gene sequence: CDR1 SGHRS, CDR2 YFSETQ. The CDR3 DNA sequence: TGCGCCAGCAGCTTGGGGACTAGCGGGAGGCCTTCGGAGACCCAGTACTTC. Translated, it gives CASSLGTSGRPSETQYF.

The chain carries TRBV15 and TRBJ2-7; no firm D call. V was shortened by 0 bases and J by 1 base, with 10 bases between the two germline ends. Germline CDR1 is LNHNV and CDR2 is YYDKDF (reference sequence). CDR3 length: 15 amino acids. The CDR3 loop reads CATSRDSTRSYEQYF. The DNA of the CDR3 is TGTGCCACCAGCAGAGATTCCACCAGATCCTACGAGCAGTACTTC.

This clone was counted between two and nine times. The CDR3 loop reads CASSYRGDRGREQYF. The CDR3 DNA reads TGTGCCAGCAGTTACAGAGGGGACAGGGGGCGAGAGCAGTACTTC. The chain employs TRBV6-5 and TRBJ2-7; 12 positions agree with TRBD1. V lost 2 bases and J lost 7; bases outside the gene matches: 6. This CDR3 is 15 amino acids long. Looked up from germline, CDR1 is MNHEY and CDR2 is SVGAGI.

Concerning this clone: Distinct nucleotide sequences in the sample also encode this CDR3. The chain combines TRBV2 with TRBJ1-1; D ambiguous. The length of the CDR3 is 14 residues. Trimming cost V 2 bases and J 1 base, with 8 bases left between them. Germline V gene sequence: CDR1 SNHLY, CDR2 FYNNEI. CDR3 sequence reads: CASSELGRNTEAFF. For the CDR3, the DNA is TGTGCCAGCAGTGAATTAGGGAGGAACACTGAAGCTTTCTTT.

Regarding this clone: A read error may account for a junction end that differs from germline. The gene calls are TRBV7-7 and TRBJ2-7, with TRBD1 matching over 9 bases. The CDR3 extends over 15 amino acids. In germline, CDR1 is SSHAT, CDR2 FNYEAQ (reference sequence). Written as DNA, the CDR3 is TGTGCTAGCAGCGAAGGGACAGGGAGGAACTACGAGCAGTACTTC. Translation gives CASSEGTGRNYEQYF.

The chain carries TRBV7-3 and TRBJ2-3, with 9 bases lining up with TRBD2. The CDR3 totals 14 residues. V was pared by 9 bases and J by 6 bases, with 10 bases of the junction left unmatched. Germline V CDR1 and CDR2: SGHTA, FQGTGA. The CDR3 is CASTPGLAGDTQYF. The CDR3 DNA is TGTGCCAGTACACCGGGACTAGCCGGGGATACGCAGTATTTT.

The rearrangement links TRBV7-2 to TRBJ1-5; D call uncertain. Trimming cost V 5 bases and J 1 base, with 9 bases left between them. CDR3 size: 14 residues. CDR1 is SGHTA, CDR2 FQGNSA, per germline. CDR3 residues: CASSELSSNQPQHF. CDR3 DNA: TGTGCCAGCAGCGAGTTAAGCAGCAATCAGCCCCAGCATTTT.

V gene TRBV27 combines with J gene TRBJ2-7; 7 bases align to TRBD1. The CDR3 has 14 residues. The ends lost 2 bases at V and 7 bases at J; junction bases unmatched: 8. Per germline, CDR1 MNHEY and CDR2 SMNVEV (reference sequence). This chain's CDR3 is CASSLRGRMREQYF. DNA for the CDR3: TGTGCCAGCAGTTTAAGGGGGCGCATGCGGGAGCAGTACTTC.

The table lists this clone with a few counts. The chain couples TRBV27 to TRBJ2-4; 8 positions match TRBD2. V lost 9 bases, J lost 0 bases, and 7 bases stayed unmatched. This CDR3 region has 15 residues. In germline, CDR1 is MNHEY, CDR2 SMNVEV (reference sequence). The CDR3: CASSRAGVAKNIQYF. The CDR3 DNA follows: TGTGCCAGTTCGAGAGCGGGAGTAGCCAAAAACATTCAGTACTTC.

The chain employs TRBV6-1 and TRBJ2-2, with TRBD2 matching over 7 bases. Germline V lookup: CDR1 MNHNS, CDR2 SASEGT. The V gene end was trimmed by 10 bases and the J gene end by 5 bases; junction bases not matched to a gene: 13. The CDR3 is made up of 15 amino acids. The CDR3: CATFFRGRGTGELFF. Written as DNA, the CDR3 is TGTGCCACCTTCTTCCGTGGGAGGGGAACCGGGGAGCTGTTTTTT.

This chain connects TRBV27 to TRBJ1-2, with TRBD1 identical over 7 bases. The germline CDR1 and CDR2 sequences are MNHEY and SMNVEV (reference sequence). The CDR3 is 14 residues long. Trimming at V came to 4 bases and at J to 5 bases, leaving 7 bases not matched to a gene. DNA for the CDR3: TGTGCCAGCAGTTCACAGGACAGGATTTATGGCTACACCTTC. Its translation: CASSSQDRIYGYTF.

This rearrangement joins TRBV7-2 to TRBJ1-1, with D hard to call. The germline CDR1 and CDR2 sequences are SGHTA and FQGNSA. V was trimmed by 1 base and J by 4 bases, leaving 7 bases between them. This CDR3 is 13 amino acids long. The CDR3 loop reads CASSLEGGTEAFF. The CDR3 nucleotides are TGTGCCAGCAGCTTAGAGGGAGGCACTGAAGCTTTCTTT.

This clone has just a few counts. The rearrangement joins TRBV5-1 to TRBJ2-1; TRBD2 aligns across 7 bases. CDR1 and CDR2 from the germline V gene are SGHRS and YFSETQ. The ends lost 8 bases at V and 9 bases at J; junction bases unmatched: 8. The CDR3 has 12 residues. CDR3 sequence: CASKLSGREQFF. CDR3 bases: TGCGCCAGTAAACTTAGCGGGCGTGAGCAGTTCTTC.

V and J are TRBV2 and TRBJ1-2; tentatively, D is TRBD1 (6 bases). Germline CDR1 is SNHLY and CDR2 is FYNNEI. Trimming pared 4 bases from V and 8 bases from J, leaving 20 bases between. The CDR3 is made up of 15 amino acids. This CDR3 reads CASSVRGEDLGGYTF. CDR3 sequence (DNA): TGTGCCAGCAGTGTCAGGGGCGAGGATCTAGGGGGCTACACCTTC.

As DNA, the CDR3 is TGTGCCAGCAGTTTGGAGGGGGCGCGGAATCAGCCCCAGCATTTT. Translating gives CASSLEGARNQPQHF. The chain carries TRBV6-5 and TRBJ1-5, with TRBD1 matching over 7 bases. J gave up 4 bases and V 4 bases, and 7 bases lay outside the gene matches. CDR1 and CDR2 from the germline V gene are MNHEY and SVGAGI. The CDR3 is 15 residues long.

Remarks on this clone: The CDR3 does not close with the conserved phenylalanine or tryptophan, likely indicating a read error. The chain carries TRBV6-1 and TRBJ2-7; TRBD2 agrees at 8 bases. Germline-derived CDR1 and CDR2 are MNHNS and SASEGT. V trimming: 4 bases; J trimming: 5 bases; junction bases outside the gene matches: 1. The CDR3 has 12 amino acids. As DNA, the CDR3 is TGTGCCAGCAGTGGGCGGGGGGACGAGCAGTACCTC. The encoded protein is CASSGRGDEQYL.

The chain couples TRBV5-6 to TRBJ2-2, with 9 bases that match TRBD1. V shed 9 bases and J 6 bases; nucleotides not matched to a gene: 15. Germline CDR1 is SGHDT and CDR2 is YYEEEE. The CDR3 length is 16 residues. This CDR3 reads CAISNSGTGWAGELFF. The CDR3 nucleotides read TGTGCCATCTCAAATTCCGGGACAGGGTGGGCCGGGGAGCTGTTTTTT.

The genes are TRBV5-1 and TRBJ2-7, with 8 bases lining up with TRBD1. Germline CDR1 is SGHRS and CDR2 is YFSETQ. The CDR3 totals 14 residues. Trimming took 0 bases from V and 11 from J; bases not matched to a gene: 10. CDR3 sequence (DNA): TGCGCCAGCAGCTTGGTTCCGTCGGAGGACAGGGAGTACTTC. Translating it yields CASSLVPSEDREYF.

This chain links TRBV7-9 with TRBJ1-2; 7 nucleotides line up with TRBD1. Germline CDR1 SEHNR, CDR2 FQNEAQ (reference sequence). The CDR3 is 15 residues long. The V gene end was trimmed by 6 bases and the J gene end by 0 bases; junction bases not matched to a gene: 7. The CDR3 nucleotides are TGTGCCAGCAGTTTGGAAGACAGGGCTAACTATGGCTACACCTTC. Translated, it gives CASSLEDRANYGYTF.

The chain recombines TRBV4-2 with TRBJ2-7; D ambiguous. This CDR3 is 14 amino acids long. Trimming removed 1 base from V and 1 base from J, with 8 bases in between. Germline V gives CDR1 LGHNA, CDR2 YNFKEQ. For the CDR3, the DNA is TGTGCCAGCAGCCAAGTTGGAGAGTCCTACGAGCAGTACTTC. Translating it yields CASSQVGESYEQYF.

V gene TRBV5-6 combines with J gene TRBJ1-1; D call uncertain. The length of the CDR3 is 17 residues. The germline V gene encodes CDR1 SGHDT and CDR2 YYEEEE. V dropped 1 base and J dropped 2 bases, with 18 bases sitting between them. CDR3 residues: CASSLLIVLGSNTEAFF. The CDR3 DNA follows: TGTGCCAGCAGCTTGTTGATCGTCTTAGGGAGTAACACTGAAGCTTTCTTT.

This rearrangement joins TRBV27 to TRBJ2-1; 11 bases map to TRBD2. The CDR3 totals 20 residues. With V trimmed by 4 bases and J by 0 bases, 14 bases remained unmatched. Germline lookup yields CDR1 MNHEY and CDR2 SMNVEV (reference sequence). CDR3 sequence: CASSSPRLAGSTRSYNEQFF. The CDR3 DNA reads TGTGCCAGCAGTTCCCCCAGACTAGCGGGGAGCACGCGCTCCTACAATGAGCAGTTCTTC.